This TCR beta chain was found in a study of T cell responses to AZD1222 COVID-19 vaccine. Libraries were prepared by immunoSEQ multiplex PCR; TCRdb keeps only in-frame clonotypes and omits some of them. The sample lists 100,000 to 150,000 clones; roughly 92% were seen once. Second-dose schedules of about 4 or about 12 weeks were combined. The TCR originated in an adult who received the AZD1222 COVID-19 vaccine. Here the sequenced sample was peripheral blood, taken 28 days after the second AZD1222 dose.

The CDR3 DNA reads as TGTGCCAGCAGTTTCCAACGTGGAAACACCATATATTTT. This codes for CASSFQRGNTIYF. The chain carries TRBV12-3 or TRBV12-4 and TRBJ1-3; no reliable D call. The CDR3 runs 13 residues. V gave up 3 bases and J gave up 3 bases, with 6 bases separating them.